This T cell receptor (beta chain) is drawn from a study of blood T cell repertoires in COVID-19. Study information: Sites in the United States, Italy and Spain provided acute and convalescent COVID-19 samples. T cells, B-cell-depleted T cells, or PBMCs supplied cDNA or gDNA.

The CDR3 runs to 15 residues. In germline, CDR1 is SGHTA, CDR2 FQGNSA. With 5 bases removed from V and 6 bases from J, the gap between germline ends came to 20 bases. Data came from immunoSEQ multiplex PCR; TCRdb stores just in-frame clones and leaves some out. The top ten hold around 29% of the sample, which has some 97,000 clones, around four fifths seen once. The sequence derives from a man aged 65-85 years with active or convalescent COVID-19. The J gene is TRBJ2-7, the V gene TRBV7-2, with D perhaps TRBD1 (5 bases). Material: peripheral blood. Here the CDR3 reads CASSPTLGASSEQYF. In DNA, the CDR3 is TGTGCCAGCAGCCCGACCTTAGGGGCTTCGTCCGAGCAGTACTTC.